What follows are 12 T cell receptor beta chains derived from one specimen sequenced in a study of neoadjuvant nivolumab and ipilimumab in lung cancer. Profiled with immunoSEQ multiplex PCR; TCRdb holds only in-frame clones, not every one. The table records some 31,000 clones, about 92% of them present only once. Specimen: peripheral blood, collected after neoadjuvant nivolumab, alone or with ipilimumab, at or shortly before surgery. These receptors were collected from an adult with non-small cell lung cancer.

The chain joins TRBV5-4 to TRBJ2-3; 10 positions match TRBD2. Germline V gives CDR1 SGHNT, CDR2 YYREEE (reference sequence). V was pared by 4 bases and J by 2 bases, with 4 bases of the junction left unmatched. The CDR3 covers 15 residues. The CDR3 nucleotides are TGTGCCAGCAGCCTCGGACTAGCGGACACAGATACGCAGTATTTT. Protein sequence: CASSLGLADTDTQYF.

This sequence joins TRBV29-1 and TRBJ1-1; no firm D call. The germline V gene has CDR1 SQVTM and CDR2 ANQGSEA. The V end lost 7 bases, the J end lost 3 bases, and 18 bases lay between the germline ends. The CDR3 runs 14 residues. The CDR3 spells CSASWRTRDTEAFF. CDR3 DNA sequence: TGCAGCGCATCATGGAGAACCCGTGACACTGAAGCTTTCTTT.

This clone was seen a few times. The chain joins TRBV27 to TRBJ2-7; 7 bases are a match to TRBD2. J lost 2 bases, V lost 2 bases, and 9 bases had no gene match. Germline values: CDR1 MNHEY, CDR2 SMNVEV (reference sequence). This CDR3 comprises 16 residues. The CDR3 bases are TGTGCCAGCAGTTTAAAGGGCGGAGCGGGGACCTACGAGCAGTACTTC. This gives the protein CASSLKGGAGTYEQYF.

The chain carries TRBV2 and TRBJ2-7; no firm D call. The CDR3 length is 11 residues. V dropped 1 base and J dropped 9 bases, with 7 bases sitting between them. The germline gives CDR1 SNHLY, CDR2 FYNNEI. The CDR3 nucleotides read TGTGCCAGCAGTGAAGTGCTCGGGCAGTACTTC. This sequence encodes CASSEVLGQYF.

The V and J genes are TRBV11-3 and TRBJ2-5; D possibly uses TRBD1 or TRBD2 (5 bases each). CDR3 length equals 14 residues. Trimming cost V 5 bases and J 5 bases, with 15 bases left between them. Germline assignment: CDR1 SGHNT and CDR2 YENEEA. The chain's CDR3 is CASSPRTGAETQYF. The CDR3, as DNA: TGTGCCAGCAGCCCCCGGACCGGGGCGGAGACCCAGTACTTC.

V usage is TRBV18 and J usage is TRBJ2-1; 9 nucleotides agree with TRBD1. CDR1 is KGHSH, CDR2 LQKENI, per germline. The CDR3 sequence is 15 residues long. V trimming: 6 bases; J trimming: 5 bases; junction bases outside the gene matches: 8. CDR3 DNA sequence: TGTGCCAGCTCCCCCGGGACAGGGTACGACAATGAGCAGTTCTTC. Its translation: CASSPGTGYDNEQFF.

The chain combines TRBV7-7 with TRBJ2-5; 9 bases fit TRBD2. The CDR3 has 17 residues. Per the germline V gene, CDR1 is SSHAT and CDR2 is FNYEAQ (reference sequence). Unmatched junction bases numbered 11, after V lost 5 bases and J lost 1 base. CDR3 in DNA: TGTGCCAGCAGCCCACTACTTCGGACTAGCGCCCAAGAGACCCAGTACTTC. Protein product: CASSPLLRTSAQETQYF.

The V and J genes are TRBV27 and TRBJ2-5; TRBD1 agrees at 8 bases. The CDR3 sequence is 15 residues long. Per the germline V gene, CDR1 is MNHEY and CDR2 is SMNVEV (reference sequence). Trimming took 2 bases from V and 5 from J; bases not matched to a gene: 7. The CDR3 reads CASSLRAGGRETQYF. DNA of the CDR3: TGTGCCAGCAGTTTACGGGCAGGGGGCAGGGAGACCCAGTACTTC.

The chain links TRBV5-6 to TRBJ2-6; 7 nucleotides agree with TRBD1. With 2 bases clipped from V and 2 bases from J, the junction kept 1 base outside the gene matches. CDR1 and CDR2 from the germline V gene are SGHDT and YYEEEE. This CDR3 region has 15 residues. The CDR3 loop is CASSFTGAGANVLTF. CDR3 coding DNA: TGTGCCAGCAGCTTTACAGGGGCTGGGGCCAACGTCCTGACTTTC.

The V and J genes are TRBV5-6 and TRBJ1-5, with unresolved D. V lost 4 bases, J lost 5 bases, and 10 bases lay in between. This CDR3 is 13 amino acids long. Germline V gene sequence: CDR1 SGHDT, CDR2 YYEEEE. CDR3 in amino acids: CASSRNGDQPQHF. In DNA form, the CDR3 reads TGTGCCAGCAGCCGAAACGGGGATCAGCCCCAGCATTTT. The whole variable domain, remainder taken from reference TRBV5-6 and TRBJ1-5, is DAGVTQSPTHLIKTRGQQVTLRCSPKSGHDTVSWYQQALGQGPQFIFQYYEEEERQRGNFPDRFSGHQFPNYSSELNVNALLLGDSALYLCASSRNGDQPQHFGDGTRLSIL.

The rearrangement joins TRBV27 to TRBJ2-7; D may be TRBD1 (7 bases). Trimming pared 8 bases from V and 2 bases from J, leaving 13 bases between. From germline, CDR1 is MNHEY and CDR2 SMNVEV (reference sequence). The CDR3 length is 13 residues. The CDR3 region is CASGGGQTYEQYF. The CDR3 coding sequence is TGTGCCAGCGGAGGGGGACAGACCTACGAGCAGTACTTC.

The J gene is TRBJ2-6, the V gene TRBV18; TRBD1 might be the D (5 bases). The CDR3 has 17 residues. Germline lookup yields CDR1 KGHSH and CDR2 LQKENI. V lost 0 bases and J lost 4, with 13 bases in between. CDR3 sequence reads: CASSPPIRATGANVLTF. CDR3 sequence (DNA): TGTGCCAGCTCACCACCAATCAGGGCCACCGGGGCCAACGTCCTGACTTTC.